Given below is one T cell receptor (beta chain) in context. TCRdb's table, derived via immunoSEQ multiplex PCR, lists solely in-frame clones and lacks some. The sample has over 1.5 million clones, about 98% seen once. These data originate in a study of shared clonotypes between healthy human individuals. The CDR3 totals 14 residues. Deletions cut 3 bases from V and 6 bases from J, with 11 bases between. Germline values: CDR1 MDHEN, CDR2 SYDVKM. The source material was naive CD4+ T cells sorted from blood. The subset is: CD45RA+ positively selected. The TCR sequence derives from a man aged 25-40 years in good health. The chain is built from TRBV28 and TRBJ2-2; D call uncertain. The CDR3 is CASSLPALAGELFF. CDR3 sequence (DNA): TGTGCCAGCAGTTTGCCCGCTTTGGCCGGGGAGCTGTTTTTT.